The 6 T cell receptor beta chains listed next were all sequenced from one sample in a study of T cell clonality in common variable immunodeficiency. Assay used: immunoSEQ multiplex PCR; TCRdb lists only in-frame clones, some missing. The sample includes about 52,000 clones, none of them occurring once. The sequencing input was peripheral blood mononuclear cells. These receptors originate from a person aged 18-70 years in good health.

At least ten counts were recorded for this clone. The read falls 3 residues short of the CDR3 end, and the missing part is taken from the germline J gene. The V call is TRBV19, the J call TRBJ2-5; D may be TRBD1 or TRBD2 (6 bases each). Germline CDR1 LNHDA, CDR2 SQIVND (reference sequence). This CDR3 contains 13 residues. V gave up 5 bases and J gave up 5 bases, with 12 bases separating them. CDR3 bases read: TGTGCCAGTAGTCCTCAGGGGAGGGAGACC. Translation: CASSPQGRET. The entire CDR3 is CASSPQGRETQYF.

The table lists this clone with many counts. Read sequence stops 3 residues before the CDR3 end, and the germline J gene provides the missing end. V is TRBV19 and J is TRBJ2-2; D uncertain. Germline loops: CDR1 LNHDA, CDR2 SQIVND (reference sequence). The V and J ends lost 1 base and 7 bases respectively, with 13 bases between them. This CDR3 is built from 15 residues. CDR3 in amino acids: CASSIGVSSVGELFF. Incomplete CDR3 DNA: TGTGCCAGTAGTATAGGTGTATCTTCGGTCGGGGAG.

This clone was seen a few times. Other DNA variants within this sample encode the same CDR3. The sequenced part of the CDR3 DNA is TGTGCCAGCAGCTTTGTAGCGGGGGGGCTGGGGGAGACC. Translation gives CASSFVAGGLGET. The whole CDR3 is CASSFVAGGLGETQYF. The J gene is TRBJ2-5, the V gene TRBV5-4; the match to TRBD2 covers 11 bases. The CDR3 end falls 3 residues outside the read, so it is completed with the germline J gene. CDR3 length: 16 amino acids. Germline V gene sequence: CDR1 SGHNT, CDR2 YYREEE (reference sequence). Germline trimming cut 2 bases from V and 5 bases from J; bases unmatched to any gene: 8.

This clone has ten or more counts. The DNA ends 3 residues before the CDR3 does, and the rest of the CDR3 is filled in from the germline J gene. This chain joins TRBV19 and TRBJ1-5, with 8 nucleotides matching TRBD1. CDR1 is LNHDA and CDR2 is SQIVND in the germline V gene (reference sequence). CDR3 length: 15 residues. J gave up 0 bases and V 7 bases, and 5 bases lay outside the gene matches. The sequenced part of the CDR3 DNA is TGTGCCAGTATTAAGGACAGGGCTAGCAATCAGCCC. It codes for CASIKDRASNQP. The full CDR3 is CASIKDRASNQPQHF.

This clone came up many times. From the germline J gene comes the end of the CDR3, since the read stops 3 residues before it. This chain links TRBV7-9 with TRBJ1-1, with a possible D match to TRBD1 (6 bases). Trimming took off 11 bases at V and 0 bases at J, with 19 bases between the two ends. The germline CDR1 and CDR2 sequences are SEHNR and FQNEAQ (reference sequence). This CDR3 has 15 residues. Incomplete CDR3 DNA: TGTGCCGCGACCAAGCAGGGACACTTGAACACTGAA. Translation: CAATKQGHLNTE. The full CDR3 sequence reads CAATKQGHLNTEAFF.

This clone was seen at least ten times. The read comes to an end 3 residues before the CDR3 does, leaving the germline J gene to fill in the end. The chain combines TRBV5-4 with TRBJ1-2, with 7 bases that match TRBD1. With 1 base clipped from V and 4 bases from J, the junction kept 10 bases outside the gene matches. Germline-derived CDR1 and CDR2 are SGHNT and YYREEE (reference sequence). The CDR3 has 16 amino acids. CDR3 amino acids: CASSLRPGQNLYGYTF. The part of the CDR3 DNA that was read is TGTGCCAGCAGCTTGCGACCGGGACAGAATCTCTATGGC.